One and the same sample provided the 18 T cell receptor beta chains below, sequenced in a study of type 1 regulatory T cells. Antigens for these TCRs are unknown. TCRdb re-analysed the reads in MiXCR, keeping a single row per CDR3 protein. The repertoire includes approximately 72,000 distinct CDR3 sequences, around 63% of them detected once, and about 7.3% sits in the top ten. Sequencing input: cultured T cells, either the whole culture or a sorted T cell fraction (not recorded which). Subset here: Tr1-enriched cell product generated in vitro against host alloantigens. These receptors all come from a human donor in good health.

The V call is TRBV20-1, the J call TRBJ1-1; D is uncertain. V was cut by 1 base and J by 4 bases, with 10 bases left in between. In germline, CDR1 is DFQATT, CDR2 SNEGSKA (reference sequence). The CDR3 loop spans 13 amino acids. CDR3 protein: CSARVPGSTEAFF. For the CDR3, the DNA is TGCAGTGCTAGAGTCCCGGGTTCCACTGAAGCTTTCTTT.

In this sample, this clonotype turned up a few times. The rearrangement joins TRBV7-2 to TRBJ1-1; D is undetermined. Trimming cost V 4 bases and J 1 base, with 10 bases left between them. Germline V gene lookup returns CDR1 SGHTA and CDR2 FQGNSA. This CDR3 is built from 14 residues. The CDR3 loop is CASSSRLPNTEAFF. In DNA, the CDR3 is TGTGCCAGCAGCTCTCGGTTACCGAACACTGAAGCTTTCTTT. The full variable domain, in which reference TRBV7-2 and TRBJ1-1 provide the parts outside the CDR3, is GAGVSQSPSNKVTEKGKDVELRCDPISGHTALYWYRQSLGQGLEFLIYFQGNSAPDKSGLPSDRFSAERTGGSVSTLTIQRTQQEDSAVYLCASSSRLPNTEAFFGQGTRLTVV.

This clonotype was seen a handful of times. CDR3 coding DNA: TGTGCCAGCAGCCGGCGACAGTCGGGTCAGCCCCAGCATTTT. Translating it yields CASSRRQSGQPQHF. The chain uses TRBV7-8 and TRBJ1-5; maybe TRBD1 (5 bases). Germline values: CDR1 SGHVS, CDR2 FQNEAQ. The V gene lost 5 bases and the J gene lost 6 bases, with 14 bases spanning the gap. The CDR3 is made up of 14 amino acids. The full variable domain, rest sourced from reference TRBV7-8 and TRBJ1-5, is GAGVSQSPRYKVAKRGQDVALRCDPISGHVSLFWYQQALGQGPEFLTYFQNEAQLDKSGLPSDRFFAERPEGSVSTLKIQRTQQEDSAVYLCASSRRQSGQPQHFGDGTRLSIL.

V is TRBV7-6 and J is TRBJ2-1; 9 bases are a match to TRBD2. The ends lost 2 bases at V and 9 bases at J; junction bases unmatched: 8. The CDR3 is 15 amino acids. Germline-derived CDR1 and CDR2 are SGHVS and FNYEAQ. This chain's CDR3 is CASSLSLAGLAEQFF. CDR3 in DNA: TGTGCCAGCAGCTTATCCCTAGCGGGATTGGCTGAGCAGTTCTTC.

The chain recombines TRBV4-2 with TRBJ2-1, with no clear D. The germline V and J ends were trimmed by 0 bases and 3 bases, with 9 bases remaining between them. CDR3 size: 15 residues. Germline-derived CDR1 and CDR2 are LGHNA and YNFKEQ. The DNA for the CDR3 is TGTGCCAGCAGCCAAGACGCGACAAACTACAATGAGCAGTTCTTC. Residues: CASSQDATNYNEQFF.

The V call is TRBV5-1, the J call TRBJ2-7, with 13 bases matching TRBD2. Germline CDR1 SGHRS, CDR2 YFSETQ. V shed 7 bases, J shed 2 bases, and the junction held 3 bases outside the gene matches. This CDR3 has 14 amino acids. CDR3 residues: CASSGTSGTYEQYF. CDR3 DNA: TGCGCCAGCTCCGGGACTAGCGGGACCTACGAGCAGTACTTC.

The V call is TRBV20-1, the J call TRBJ1-1; D unclear. V was pared by 5 bases and J by 2 bases, with 18 bases between. The CDR3 has 15 amino acids. The V gene's germline CDR1 is DFQATT and CDR2 SNEGSKA (reference sequence). The CDR3 coding sequence is TGCAGTGCTGGACGCCTTGACGGAGGCAACACTGAAGCTTTCTTT. Its protein is CSAGRLDGGNTEAFF.

Sample share makes this clonotype medium-sized (0.01 to 0.1%). The chain links TRBV6-1 to TRBJ2-6; tentative D call: TRBD1 (6 bases). Looked up from germline, CDR1 is MNHNS and CDR2 is SASEGT. CDR3 size: 15 residues. V gave up 7 bases and J gave up 0 bases, with 10 bases separating them. CDR3 DNA sequence: TGTGCCAGCAATACAGGGTCCTCTGGGGCCAACGTCCTGACTTTC. Translation: CASNTGSSGANVLTF.

For this clonotype: Mismatch with germline at one junction end may stem from a read error. The chain couples TRBV6-6 to TRBJ1-5, with D hard to call. Germline CDR1 MNHNY, CDR2 SVGAGI (reference sequence). This CDR3 spans 9 amino acids. The CDR3 spells CASGRPGNF. The CDR3 DNA reads TGTGCCAGCGGCAGGCCCGGGAATTTT.

This clonotype was counted only a few times. The V call is TRBV20-1, the J call TRBJ2-7; D might be TRBD1 (5 bases). The V end was cut by 3 bases, the J end by 2 bases, with 14 bases between. The CDR3 runs to 14 residues. CDR1 is DFQATT, CDR2 SNEGSKA, per germline (reference sequence). CDR3 coding DNA: TGCAGTGCTAGGGTCCTGGGGCAGCCCTACGAGCAGTACTTC. Amino acid sequence: CSARVLGQPYEQYF.

This clonotype has more than one count but fewer than ten. J is TRBJ2-2 and V is TRBV5-5; D remains ambiguous. V gave up 0 bases and J gave up 8 bases, with 14 bases separating them. CDR3 length equals 15 residues. Germline V lookup: CDR1 SGHKS, CDR2 YYEKEE (reference sequence). The DNA for the CDR3 is TGTGCCAGCAGCTTGGCGGGTCCCACTACTGGGGAGCTGTTTTTT. Its translation: CASSLAGPTTGELFF.

This chain joins TRBV9 and TRBJ1-3; TRBD1 is a possible D gene (5 bases). V gave up 0 bases and J gave up 0 bases, with 13 bases separating them. The germline V gene encodes CDR1 SGDLS and CDR2 YYNGEE. This CDR3 comprises 17 residues. CDR3 DNA sequence: TGTGCCAGCAGCGTAGCTATGGGGGGAAGCTCTGGAAACACCATATATTTT. Protein product: CASSVAMGGSSGNTIYF.

The chain employs TRBV5-8 and TRBJ1-6; D ambiguous. The CDR3 runs 12 residues. V lost 0 bases, J lost 15 bases, and 10 bases lay in between. The germline V gene encodes CDR1 SGHTS and CDR2 YDEGEE. CDR3 DNA: TGTGCCAGCAGCTTGGAAACGGCTTTCCTCCACTTT. Its translation is CASSLETAFLHF.

V is TRBV5-1 and J is TRBJ2-1, with unresolved D. The CDR3 has 14 amino acids. Trimming removed 0 bases at V and 0 bases at J, with 4 bases between. Germline values: CDR1 SGHRS, CDR2 YFSETQ. CDR3 region: CASSLGRSYNEQFF. CDR3 bases: TGCGCCAGCAGCTTGGGCCGCTCCTACAATGAGCAGTTCTTC.

The chain couples TRBV27 to TRBJ2-3, with 8 bases lining up with TRBD2. The trim removed 5 bases at V and 2 bases at J, leaving 9 bases unmatched. In germline, CDR1 is MNHEY, CDR2 SMNVEV (reference sequence). The CDR3 is 16 amino acids. Written as DNA, the CDR3 is TGTGCCAGCAGTCTCGGGGGCGGGAGGACCACAGATACGCAGTATTTT. Encoded protein: CASSLGGGRTTDTQYF.

This clonotype was detected many times. The CDR3 is CASSLGLPGGNIQYF. The CDR3, as DNA: TGCGCCAGCAGCTTGGGTCTCCCTGGTGGAAACATTCAGTACTTC. The V call is TRBV5-1, the J call TRBJ2-4; D uncertain. With 0 bases removed from V and 6 bases from J, the gap between germline ends came to 13 bases. The germline gives CDR1 SGHRS, CDR2 YFSETQ. This CDR3 has 15 amino acids.

This chain links TRBV19 with TRBJ1-1; no definite D call. The CDR3 loop spans 11 amino acids. Trimming shortened V by 7 bases and J by 1 base, and 4 bases separated the two germline ends. The germline V gene encodes CDR1 LNHDA and CDR2 SQIVND (reference sequence). The CDR3 region is CASKKNTEAFF. The CDR3 DNA is TGTGCCAGTAAAAAGAACACTGAAGCTTTCTTT.

Worth noting for this clonotype: A much larger clonotype is one base distant, so this may be a read error. The chain links TRBV6-5 to TRBJ1-1, with D tentatively TRBD1 (5 bases). This CDR3 contains 11 residues. The germline V gene has CDR1 MNHEY and CDR2 SVGAGI. With 6 bases removed from V and 11 bases from J, the gap between germline ends came to 13 bases. CDR3 sequence: CASSPGGRAFF. DNA for the CDR3: TGTGCCAGCAGCCCTGGGGGGAGGGCTTTCTTT.